This T cell receptor beta chain was captured in a study of tumor-infiltrating lymphocytes in localized non-small cell lung cancer. Study in general: Each patient gave resected tumor and non-adjacent uninvolved lung tissue. Whole-study results and caveats: TCRbeta sequencing showed higher T cell infiltration in tumors than uninvolved lung.

This clone was seen a few times. Its antigen is not known. CDR1 is SGHTA, CDR2 FQGNSA, per germline. V dropped 5 bases and J dropped 7; count of bases not matched to a gene: 14. The CDR3 consists of 17 residues. Only in-frame clones appear in the TCRdb table, and some are missing; sequencing was by immunoSEQ multiplex PCR. The table lists about 7,100 clones, about three fifths of them singletons. Sequencing used uninvolved lung tissue not adjacent to the tumor. The V and J genes are TRBV7-2 and TRBJ2-1; TRBD2 matches at 10 bases. The source of this sequence is a human donor with non-small cell lung cancer. The CDR3 here is CASSAQIGAGGQNEQFF. The DNA of the CDR3 is TGTGCCAGCAGCGCCCAGATTGGAGCGGGGGGGCAGAATGAGCAGTTCTTC.